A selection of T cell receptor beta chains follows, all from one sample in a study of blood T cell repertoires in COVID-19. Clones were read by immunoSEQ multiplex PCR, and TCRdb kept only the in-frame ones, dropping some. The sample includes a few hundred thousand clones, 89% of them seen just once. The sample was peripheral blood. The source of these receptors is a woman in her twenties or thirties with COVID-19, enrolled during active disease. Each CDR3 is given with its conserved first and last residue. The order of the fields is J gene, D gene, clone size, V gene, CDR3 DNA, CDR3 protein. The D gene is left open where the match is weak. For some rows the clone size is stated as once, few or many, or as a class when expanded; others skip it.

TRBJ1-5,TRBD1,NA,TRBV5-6,TGTGCCAGCAGCTCACAGGGGGCACAACAGCCCCAGCATTTT,CASSSQGAQQPQHF
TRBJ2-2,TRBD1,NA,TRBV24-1,TGTGCCACCAGTGATCCCCCCCAGGGACAGGGCTCGTCCGGGGAGCTGTTTTTT,CATSDPPQGQGSSGELFF
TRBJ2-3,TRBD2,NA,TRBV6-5,TGTGCCAGCCGGGGGGTGGGAGTAACAGATACGCAGTATTTT,CASRGVGVTDTQYF
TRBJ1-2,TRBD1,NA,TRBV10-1,TGCGCCAGCAGCGGACAGGAGACATATGGCTACACCTTC,CASSGQETYGYTF
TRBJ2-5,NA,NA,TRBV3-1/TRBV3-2,TGTGCCAGCAGCCATCTCCCGGAGGGAGCTCAGACCCAGTACTTC,CASSHLPEGAQTQYF
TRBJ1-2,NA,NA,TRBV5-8,TGTGCCAGCAGCGGGTGGGCAGGATCCAATAACTATGGCTACACCTTC,CASSGWAGSNNYGYTF
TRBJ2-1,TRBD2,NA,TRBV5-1,TGCGCCAGCAGCTTGGAGACGGGGGGAGACACGAATGAGCAGTTCTTC,CASSLETGGDTNEQFF
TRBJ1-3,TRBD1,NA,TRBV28,TGTGCCAGCAGGGTACAGGGGGCTGGAAACACCATATATTTT,CASRVQGAGNTIYF
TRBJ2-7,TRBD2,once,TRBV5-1,TGCGCCAGCAGCTTGGACCCGGGGGGGGATCGGTACTTC,CASSLDPGGDRYF
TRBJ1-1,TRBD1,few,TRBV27,TGTGCCAGCAGTTCGAAATACAGGGGGGAGAACACTGAAGCTTTCTTT,CASSSKYRGENTEAFF
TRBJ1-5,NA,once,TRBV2,TGTGCCAGCAAAGGACTCGTGGGCAATCAGCCCCAGCATTTT,CASKGLVGNQPQHF
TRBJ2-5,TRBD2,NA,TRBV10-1,TGCGCCAGCAGTGCTCTAGCGGGGGGGACGGAGACCCAGTACTTC,CASSALAGGTETQYF
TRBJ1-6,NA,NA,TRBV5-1,TGCGCCAGCAGCACGACACAAGACTATAATTCACCCCTCCACTTT,CASSTTQDYNSPLHF
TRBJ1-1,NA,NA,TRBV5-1,TGCGCCAGCAGCTCAGGGGACTACGGCACTGAAGCTTTCTTT,CASSSGDYGTEAFF
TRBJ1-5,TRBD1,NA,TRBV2,TGTGCCAGCAGTCCGGGACAGAGCAATCAGCCCCAGCATTTT,CASSPGQSNQPQHF
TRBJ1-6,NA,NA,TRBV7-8,TGTGCCAAGTTAGTCCCGGACAGCCTGTTGAGGTCACCCCTCCACTTT,CAKLVPDSLLRSPLHF
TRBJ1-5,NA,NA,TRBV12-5,TGTGCTAGTTCTAGGCCGGCAGGGAATCAGCCCCAGCATTTT,CASSRPAGNQPQHF
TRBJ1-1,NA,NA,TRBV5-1,TGCGCCAGCAGCTTGGGTGTTTCAGAAGCTTTCTTT,CASSLGVSEAFF
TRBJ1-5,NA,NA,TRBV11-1,TGTGCCAGCAGAAGGCACGGAGAGGCCAACCAGCCCCAGCATTTT,CASRRHGEANQPQHF
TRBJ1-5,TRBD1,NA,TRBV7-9,TGTGCCAGCAGCTCGGGACAGGGGGCCCCTCAGCCCCAGCATTTT,CASSSGQGAPQPQHF
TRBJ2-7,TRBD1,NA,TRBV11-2,TGTGCCAGCAGCTCCGGGACAGGGCGGTTTTACGAGCAGTACTTC,CASSSGTGRFYEQYF
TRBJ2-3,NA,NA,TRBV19,TGTGCCAGTAGTATTGTCCAGGGAAGTATGACAGATACGCAGTATTTT,CASSIVQGSMTDTQYF
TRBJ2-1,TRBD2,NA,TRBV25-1,TGTGCCAGCAGTGAATATATGAGGCTAGCGGGATACAACAATGAGCAGTTCTTC,CASSEYMRLAGYNNEQFF
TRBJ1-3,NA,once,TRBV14,TGTGCCAGCAGCCTCCGACGGGGCTCTGGAAACACCATATATTTT,CASSLRRGSGNTIYF
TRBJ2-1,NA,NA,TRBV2,TGTGCCAGCAGGTACAATTCCTACAATGAGCAGTTCTTC,CASRYNSYNEQFF
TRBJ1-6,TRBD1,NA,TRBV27,TGTGCCAGCAGGCTCGAGACAGGGGTGGCACCCCTCCACTTT,CASRLETGVAPLHF
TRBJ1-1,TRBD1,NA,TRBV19,TGTGCCAGTAGTTACGGGACAGTCGAAGCTTTCTTT,CASSYGTVEAFF
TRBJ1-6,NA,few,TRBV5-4,TGTGCCAGCAGCCGGGACTGGGGAAATTCACCCCTCCACTTT,CASSRDWGNSPLHF
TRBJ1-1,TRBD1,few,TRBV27,TGTGCCAGCAGCCAACGACCGACAGGGACTAACACTGAAGCTTTCTTT,CASSQRPTGTNTEAFF
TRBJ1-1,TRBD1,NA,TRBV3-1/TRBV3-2,TGTGCCAGCAGGGACAGGGCTGAAGCTTTCTTT,CASRDRAEAFF
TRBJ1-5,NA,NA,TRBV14,TGTGCCAGCAGCCAAGTGAGGTGTAGGGTATTGGGCAAGGAGGGCAATCAGCCCCAGCATTTT,CASSQVRCRVLGKEGNQPQHF
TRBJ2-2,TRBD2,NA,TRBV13,TGTGCCAGCAGCTTAGATTGGGGAGCGGGGACCGGGGAGCTGTTTTTT,CASSLDWGAGTGELFF